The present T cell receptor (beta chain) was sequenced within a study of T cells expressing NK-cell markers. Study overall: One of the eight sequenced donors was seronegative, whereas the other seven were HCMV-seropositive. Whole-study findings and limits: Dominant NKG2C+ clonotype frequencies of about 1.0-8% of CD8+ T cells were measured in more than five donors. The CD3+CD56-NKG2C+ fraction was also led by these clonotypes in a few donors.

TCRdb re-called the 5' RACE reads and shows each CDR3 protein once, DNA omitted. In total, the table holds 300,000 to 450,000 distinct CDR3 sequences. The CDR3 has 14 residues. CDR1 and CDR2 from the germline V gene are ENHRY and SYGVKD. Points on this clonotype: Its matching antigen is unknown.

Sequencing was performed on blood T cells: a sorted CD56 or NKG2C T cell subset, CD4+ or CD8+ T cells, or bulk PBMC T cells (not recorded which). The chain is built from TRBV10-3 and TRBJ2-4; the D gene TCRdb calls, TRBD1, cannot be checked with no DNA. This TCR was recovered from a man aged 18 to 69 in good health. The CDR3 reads CAISPGQGGNIQYF.